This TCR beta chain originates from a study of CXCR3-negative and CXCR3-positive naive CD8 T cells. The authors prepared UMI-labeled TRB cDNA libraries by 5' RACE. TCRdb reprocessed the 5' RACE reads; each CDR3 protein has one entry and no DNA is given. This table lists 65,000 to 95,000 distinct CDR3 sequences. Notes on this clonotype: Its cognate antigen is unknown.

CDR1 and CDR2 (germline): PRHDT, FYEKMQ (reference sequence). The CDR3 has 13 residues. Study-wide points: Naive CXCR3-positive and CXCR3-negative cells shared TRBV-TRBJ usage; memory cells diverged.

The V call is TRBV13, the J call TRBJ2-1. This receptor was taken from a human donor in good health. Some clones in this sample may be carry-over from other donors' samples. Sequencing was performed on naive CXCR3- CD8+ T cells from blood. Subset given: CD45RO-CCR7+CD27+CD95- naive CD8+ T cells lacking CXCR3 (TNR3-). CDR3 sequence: CASSFLGYNEQFF.